Each of the 28 T cell receptor beta chains below was sequenced from the same sample in a study of blood T cell repertoires in COVID-19. Sequenced by immunoSEQ multiplex PCR; TCRdb stores in-frame clones only, minus some. This sample has some 250,000 clones, with under 90% found just once. Sequenced input: PBMCs or T cells enriched from blood (not recorded which). The receptors were sampled from a man aged 18 to 29 who had recovered from COVID-19.

The chain employs TRBV3-1 (or the pseudogene TRBV3-2) and TRBJ2-2; no clear D gene. Germline V CDR1 and CDR2: LGHDT, YNNKEL (reference sequence). Trimming removed 1 base at V and 7 bases at J, with 7 bases between. The CDR3 loop spans 13 amino acids. The CDR3, as DNA: TGTGCCAGCAGCCAAGGTCGGTTCGGGGAGCTGTTTTTT. Translating gives CASSQGRFGELFF.

V is TRBV5-4 and J is TRBJ1-2, with no clear D. The CDR3 covers 15 residues. Trimming left V 4 bases short and J 8 bases short, with 21 bases between. Germline CDR1 and CDR2: SGHNT and YYREEE (reference sequence). The CDR3 reads CASSQAGITFGGYTF. Here the CDR3 DNA reads TGTGCCAGCAGCCAAGCGGGCATCACATTTGGGGGCTACACCTTC.

The rearrangement links TRBV5-1 to TRBJ1-6; D remains unclear. This CDR3 is built from 15 residues. Germline CDR1 reads SGHRS; CDR2 reads YFSETQ. V was pared by 3 bases and J by 8 bases, with 15 bases between. The CDR3, as DNA: TGCGCCAGCAGCTCCCGACCTGGAGCAGATTCACCCCTCCACTTT. It specifies CASSSRPGADSPLHF.

To note about this clone: Other DNA sequences in the sample encode the same CDR3. This sequence joins TRBV30 and TRBJ1-1; D remains unclear. Germline CDR1 GTSNPN, CDR2 SVGIG (reference sequence). The CDR3 runs 11 residues. Trimming shortened V by 5 bases and J by 0 bases, and 4 bases separated the two germline ends. CDR3 nucleotide sequence: TGTGCCTGGTCAGTGAACACTGAAGCTTTCTTT. Its translation is CAWSVNTEAFF.

This clone appeared a single time. The J gene is TRBJ1-3, the V gene TRBV18; no firm D call. The V end lost 3 bases, the J end lost 5 bases, and 8 bases lay between the germline ends. The CDR3 loop spans 13 amino acids. CDR1 is KGHSH and CDR2 is LQKENI in the germline V gene. CDR3 residues: CASSPEERNTIYF. The CDR3 DNA sequence: TGTGCCAGCTCACCGGAGGAGAGAAACACCATATATTTT.

This chain links TRBV5-6 with TRBJ2-7; 7 bases map to TRBD1. This CDR3 has 16 amino acids. The V gene end was trimmed by 3 bases and the J gene end by 5 bases; junction bases not matched to a gene: 14. The germline CDR1 and CDR2 sequences are SGHDT and YYEEEE. The CDR3 bases are TGTGCCAGCAGCTCGATGACAGGGTCCTTTAGTAACGAGCAGTACTTC. Translation gives CASSSMTGSFSNEQYF.

This clone was seen a single time. The gene calls are TRBV14 and TRBJ2-5; maybe TRBD2 (6 bases). The CDR3 has 17 residues. The germline V and J ends were trimmed by 1 base and 1 base, with 16 bases remaining between them. Per the germline V gene, CDR1 is SGHDN and CDR2 is FVKESK. CDR3 coding DNA: TGTGCCAGCAGCCAAGGGACTACCTCCCCCTTCCAAGAGACCCAGTACTTC. This sequence encodes CASSQGTTSPFQETQYF.

The J gene is TRBJ1-1, the V gene TRBV18; TRBD1 matches at 7 bases. Germline V lookup: CDR1 KGHSH, CDR2 LQKENI. CDR3 length equals 13 residues. V was pared by 4 bases and J by 4 bases, with 3 bases of the junction left unmatched. The CDR3 DNA reads as TGTGCCAGCTCACAGGGGGCCTTCACTGAAGCTTTCTTT. This sequence encodes CASSQGAFTEAFF.

The chain links TRBV3-1 (or the pseudogene TRBV3-2) to TRBJ2-1; D gene uncertain. Trimming stripped 1 base from V and 0 bases from J, with 10 bases between. In germline, CDR1 is LGHDT, CDR2 YNNKEL (reference sequence). This CDR3 region has 16 residues. CDR3: CASSQGALNSYNEQFF. In DNA, the CDR3 is TGTGCCAGCAGCCAAGGGGCCTTAAACTCCTACAATGAGCAGTTCTTC.

V and J are TRBV3-1 (or the pseudogene TRBV3-2) and TRBJ2-3, with a tentative D call TRBD2 (5 bases). Germline-derived CDR1 and CDR2 are LGHDT and YNNKEL (reference sequence). This CDR3 region has 14 residues. The V end lost 5 bases, the J end lost 3 bases, and 12 bases lay between the germline ends. DNA of the CDR3: TGTGCCAGCAGCGACTACGGGGAAACAGATACGCAGTATTTT. It encodes CASSDYGETDTQYF.

Written as DNA, the CDR3 is TGCGCCAGCAGCTTAGGGCAGGGGGCAAGCACAGATACGCAGTATTTT. It yields the protein CASSLGQGASTDTQYF. This chain links TRBV5-1 with TRBJ2-3; 8 nucleotides match TRBD1. With 2 bases clipped from V and 0 bases from J, the junction kept 5 bases outside the gene matches. This CDR3 region has 16 residues. Per germline, CDR1 SGHRS and CDR2 YFSETQ.

CDR3 sequence reads: CASSSRTAYEAFF. As DNA, the CDR3 is TGTGCCAGCAGCTCCCGGACAGCCTATGAAGCTTTCTTT. The chain recombines TRBV7-8 with TRBJ1-1; D might be TRBD1 (6 bases). The V end lost 4 bases, the J end lost 7 bases, and 13 bases lay between the germline ends. The CDR3 length is 13 residues. The germline V gene encodes CDR1 SGHVS and CDR2 FQNEAQ.

The rearrangement links TRBV14 to TRBJ2-5, with D unclear. Trimming shortened V by 1 base and J by 6 bases, and 6 bases separated the two germline ends. Per the germline V gene, CDR1 is SGHDN and CDR2 is FVKESK. The CDR3 loop spans 12 amino acids. The CDR3, as DNA: TGTGCCAGCAGCCAAGTCACTCAGACCCAGTACTTC. This translates into CASSQVTQTQYF.

V gene TRBV14 combines with J gene TRBJ1-3; D is unclear. V was pared by 3 bases and J by 9 bases, with 15 bases between. The germline gives CDR1 SGHDN, CDR2 FVKESK. The CDR3 is 14 residues long. This chain's CDR3 is CASSQGHKGVTIYF. The CDR3 DNA reads as TGTGCCAGCAGCCAGGGCCATAAAGGCGTCACCATATATTTT.

The chain recombines TRBV10-3 with TRBJ2-2, with a tentative D call TRBD1 (5 bases). V was pared by 11 bases and J by 1 base, with 14 bases between. The CDR3 covers 14 residues. The germline V gene has CDR1 ENHRY and CDR2 SYGVKD. DNA of the CDR3: TGTGCCGTCTCACAGGAACTGAACACCGGGGAGCTGTTTTTT. Its protein product is CAVSQELNTGELFF.

The gene calls are TRBV10-3 and TRBJ2-7; the match to TRBD1 covers 10 bases. The V gene end was trimmed by 1 base and the J gene end by 4 bases; junction bases not matched to a gene: 4. CDR1 is ENHRY and CDR2 is SYGVKD in the germline V gene. The CDR3 is 15 amino acids. The CDR3 region has the DNA TGTGCCATCAGTGAGTGGGACAGGGGCCAATACGAGCAGTACTTC. This translates into CAISEWDRGQYEQYF.

The chain joins TRBV7-2 to TRBJ1-2; TRBD1 is a possible D gene (5 bases). The CDR3 is 15 amino acids. Germline CDR1 reads SGHTA; CDR2 reads FQGNSA. The ends were cut back, 6 bases at V and 0 bases at J, with 14 bases in the middle. The CDR3 DNA is TGTGCCAGCAGTCCGGGACTCCTATCTAACTATGGCTACACCTTC. The encoded protein is CASSPGLLSNYGYTF. The entire variable domain, with the rest obtained from reference TRBV7-2 and TRBJ1-2, is as follows: GAGVSQSPSNKVTEKGKDVELRCDPISGHTALYWYRQSLGQGLEFLIYFQGNSAPDKSGLPSDRFSAERTGGSVSTLTIQRTQQEDSAVYLCASSPGLLSNYGYTFGSGTRLTVV.

The V gene is TRBV10-2, the J gene TRBJ2-3; weak D call: TRBD1 (6 bases). Germline CDR1 is WSHSY and CDR2 is SAAADI. The V gene lost 6 bases and the J gene lost 4 bases, with 11 bases spanning the gap. This CDR3 spans 13 amino acids. CDR3 nucleotide sequence: TGCGCCAGCAGCCCCAGGGGCGCAGATACGCAGTATTTT. Its translation is CASSPRGADTQYF.

Only one count was recorded for this clone. The chain is built from TRBV19 and TRBJ2-5; 9 bases are a match to TRBD2. J was trimmed by 5 bases and V by 1 base; bases with no gene match: 2. This CDR3 has 14 amino acids. Germline V gene data show CDR1 as LNHDA and CDR2 as SQIVND (reference sequence). CDR3: CASSIVAGVETQYF. CDR3 DNA: TGTGCCAGTAGTATAGTAGCGGGAGTGGAGACCCAGTACTTC.

On this clone itself: Other DNA sequences in the sample encode the same CDR3. The chain joins TRBV3-1 (or the pseudogene TRBV3-2) to TRBJ1-1; D call uncertain. CDR1 is LGHDT and CDR2 is YNNKEL in the germline V gene (reference sequence). Deletions cut 6 bases from V and 1 base from J, with 9 bases between. This CDR3 has 13 residues. The CDR3 sequence is CASRLGANTEAFF. The CDR3 nucleotides read TGTGCCAGCAGACTCGGAGCGAACACTGAAGCTTTCTTT.

J is TRBJ1-6 and V is TRBV28, with 8 nucleotides matching TRBD1. Germline V lookup: CDR1 MDHEN, CDR2 SYDVKM. The V segment lost 2 bases and the J segment 7 bases; nucleotides outside the gene matches: 7. The CDR3 spans 16 residues. This CDR3 reads CASSLRMTGANSPLHF. Here the CDR3 DNA reads TGTGCCAGCAGTTTACGAATGACAGGGGCCAATTCACCCCTCCACTTT.

The rearrangement joins TRBV5-6 to TRBJ1-1; D is perhaps TRBD1 (5 bases). The CDR3 contains 12 residues. V was clipped by 3 bases and J by 4 bases, with 7 bases between them. The germline gives CDR1 SGHDT, CDR2 YYEEEE. The CDR3: CASSSTVTEAFF. DNA for the CDR3: TGTGCCAGCAGCTCGACAGTCACTGAAGCTTTCTTT.

In nucleotides, the CDR3 is TGTGCCAGCAGCCACCAAAGCTGGGACTCCTACACAGATACGCAGTATTTT. Its protein product is CASSHQSWDSYTDTQYF. The chain combines TRBV7-9 with TRBJ2-3, with D perhaps matching TRBD2 (6 bases). The germline V gene encodes CDR1 SEHNR and CDR2 FQNEAQ (reference sequence). V lost 5 bases, J lost 2 bases, and 20 bases lay in between. This CDR3 spans 17 amino acids.

The chain combines TRBV10-2 with TRBJ1-5, with D tentatively TRBD1 (5 bases). Germline V lookup: CDR1 WSHSY, CDR2 SAAADI. Trimming took 4 bases from V and 0 from J, leaving 22 bases between them. There are 19 residues in the CDR3. In DNA, the CDR3 is TGCGCCAGCAGTGGGAAACAGGCGGTCAACGTACGTAGCAATCAGCCCCAGCATTTT. Protein product: CASSGKQAVNVRSNQPQHF.

The chain employs TRBV5-1 and TRBJ2-1, with 7 bases matching TRBD1. The CDR3 length is 16 residues. Unmatched junction bases numbered 13, after V lost 5 bases and J lost 5 bases. CDR1 and CDR2 (germline): SGHRS, YFSETQ. CDR3 sequence (DNA): TGCGCCAGCAGGTTCCGTCCGGACAGGCCCAACAATGAGCAGTTCTTC. It encodes CASRFRPDRPNNEQFF.

The rearrangement links TRBV27 to TRBJ1-5; weak D call: TRBD1 (5 bases). Germline V gene lookup returns CDR1 MNHEY and CDR2 SMNVEV (reference sequence). The CDR3 consists of 16 residues. Trimming removed 6 bases from V and 2 bases from J, with 17 bases in between. The CDR3 sequence is CASRRASGGGNQPQHF. The CDR3, as DNA: TGTGCCAGCAGGAGGGCAAGCGGAGGGGGCAATCAGCCCCAGCATTTT.

V gene TRBV10-3 combines with J gene TRBJ1-1; 7 nucleotides match TRBD1. Germline V lookup: CDR1 ENHRY, CDR2 SYGVKD. The CDR3 is made up of 14 amino acids. V lost 10 bases and J lost 2; bases outside the gene matches: 10. CDR3 nucleotides: TGTGCCACTCAGGGACAGAAGGGTAACACTGAAGCTTTCTTT. It encodes CATQGQKGNTEAFF.

This clone was observed a few times. This chain uses TRBV15 with TRBJ1-5, with 7 bases aligning to TRBD1. This CDR3 contains 14 residues. CDR1 is LNHNV, CDR2 YYDKDF, per germline (reference sequence). Trimming removed 9 bases from V and 2 bases from J; junction bases left unmatched: 7. The CDR3 here is CATSGQVGNQPQHF. CDR3 DNA sequence: TGTGCCACATCAGGACAGGTGGGCAATCAGCCCCAGCATTTT.